This T cell receptor (beta chain) was sequenced during a study of blood T cell repertoires in COVID-19. This clone was recorded once. As processed by the authors: Amplification from reference gene primers served as the basis for estimated nucleated cell counts. Sequencing used immunoSEQ multiplex PCR; TCRdb keeps in-frame clones, though not all of them. The V and J calls and clone size were taken over from that table, and D and trimming were inferred from the DNA. The top ten hold around 1.4% of the sample, which has 310,000 or so clones, around 90% seen once. The receptor's source is a man between 65 and 85 years old with acute or convalescent COVID-19. Sequencing was done on a sample of peripheral blood.

The CDR3 DNA follows: TGTGCCAGCAGCAACGGGAACACCGGGGAGCTGTTTTTT. Its translation is CASSNGNTGELFF. This chain links TRBV11-1 with TRBJ2-2; D remains unclear. The germline V gene has CDR1 SGHAT and CDR2 FQDESV (reference sequence). V dropped 5 bases and J dropped 1 base, with 5 bases sitting between them. The CDR3 consists of 13 residues. Full variable domain (rest looked up from reference TRBV11-1 and TRBJ2-2): EAEVAQSPRYKITEKSQAVAFWCDPISGHATLYWYRQILGQGPELLVQFQDESVVDDSQLPKDRFSAERLKGVDSTLKIQPAELGDSAMYLCASSNGNTGELFFGEGSRLTVL.